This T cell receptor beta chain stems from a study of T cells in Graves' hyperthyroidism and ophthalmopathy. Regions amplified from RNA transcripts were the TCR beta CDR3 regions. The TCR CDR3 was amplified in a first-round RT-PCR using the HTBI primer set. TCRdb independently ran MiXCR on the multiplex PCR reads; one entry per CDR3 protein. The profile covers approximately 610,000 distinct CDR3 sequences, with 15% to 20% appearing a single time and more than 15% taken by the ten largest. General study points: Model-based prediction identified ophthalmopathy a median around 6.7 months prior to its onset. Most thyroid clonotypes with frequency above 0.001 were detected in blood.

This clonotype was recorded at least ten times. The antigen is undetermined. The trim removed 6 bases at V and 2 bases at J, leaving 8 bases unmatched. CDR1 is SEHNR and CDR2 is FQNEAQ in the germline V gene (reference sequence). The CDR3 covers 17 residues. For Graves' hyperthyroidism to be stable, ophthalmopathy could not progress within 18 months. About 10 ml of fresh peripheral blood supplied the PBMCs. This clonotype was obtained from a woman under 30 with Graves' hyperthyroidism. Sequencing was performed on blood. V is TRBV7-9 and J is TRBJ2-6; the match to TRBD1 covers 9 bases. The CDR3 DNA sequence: TGTGCCAGCAGTTCCGGGACAGGGAGGACTGGGGCCAACGTCCTGACTTTC. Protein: CASSSGTGRTGANVLTF.